The 9 T cell receptor beta chains below were found in one sample sequenced in a study of T-cell memory formation after mild COVID-19. TCRdb re-called the 5' RACE reads through MiXCR, storing one row per CDR3 protein. The profile shows about half a million distinct CDR3 sequences, 15% to 20% of them singletons. Input material: PBMCs or a T cell subset sorted from them (not recorded which). The receptor set was obtained from an adult woman who had mild COVID-19 (a few samples of this study predate the infection). Cell type and time point are not known.

V is TRBV6-1 and J is TRBJ1-4; 9 bases fit TRBD1. J was trimmed by 11 bases and V by 8 bases; bases with no gene match: 18. CDR3 length: 16 residues. Germline assignment: CDR1 MNHNS and CDR2 SASEGT. In DNA, the CDR3 is TGTGCCAGCTCACGAGACCGGGACAGGGCTGTAAGGAAACTGTTTTTT. Its translation is CASSRDRDRAVRKLFF.

The chain links TRBV30 to TRBJ2-5; D unresolved. This CDR3 region has 15 residues. Germline V gene lookup returns CDR1 GTSNPN and CDR2 SVGIG (reference sequence). V lost 0 bases and J 5 bases, leaving 16 bases between the germline ends. The CDR3 region is CAWSVIGNPRETQYF. The CDR3 nucleotides read TGTGCCTGGAGTGTAATTGGCAACCCGAGGGAGACCCAGTACTTC.

The V and J genes are TRBV6-6 and TRBJ2-3; D not certain. CDR1 and CDR2 (germline): MNHNY, SVGAGI (reference sequence). V was pared by 6 bases and J by 6 bases, with 10 bases between. The CDR3 runs 12 residues. The CDR3 sequence is CASSSPSDTQYF. The CDR3 DNA reads TGTGCCAGCAGCTCTCCTAGTGATACGCAGTATTTT.

A few counts support this clonotype. The chain is built from TRBV5-1 and TRBJ2-1; D might be TRBD2 (5 bases). Trimming took 0 bases from V and 8 from J, leaving 15 bases between them. There are 15 residues in the CDR3. Germline CDR1 and CDR2: SGHRS and YFSETQ. CDR3 in DNA: TGCGCCAGCAGCTTGGGAACACTAGGGAAGGATGAGCAGTTCTTC. Amino acid sequence: CASSLGTLGKDEQFF. The whole variable domain, filled in from reference TRBV5-1 and TRBJ2-1, reads KAGVTQTPRYLIKTRGQQVTLSCSPISGHRSVSWYQQTPGQGLQFLFEYFSETQRNKGNFPGRFSGRQFSNSRSEMNVSTLELGDSALYLCASSLGTLGKDEQFFGPGTRLTVL.

This clonotype has just a few counts. The chain employs TRBV9 and TRBJ2-4, with 10 positions matching TRBD1. The germline V gene encodes CDR1 SGDLS and CDR2 YYNGEE. There are 17 residues in the CDR3. Trimming took 3 bases from V and 2 from J; bases not matched to a gene: 8. The CDR3: CASSAPGQGDSKNIQYF. CDR3 nucleotides: TGTGCCAGCAGCGCGCCAGGACAGGGGGATTCCAAAAACATTCAGTACTTC.

The chain uses TRBV12-3 or TRBV12-4 and TRBJ2-7; 9 positions agree with TRBD1. The CDR3 is 15 residues long. The V gene end was trimmed by 5 bases and the J gene end by 4 bases; junction bases not matched to a gene: 9. CDR3 sequence reads: CASSRRDRVRYEQYF. CDR3 coding DNA: TGTGCCAGCAGTCGTCGGGACAGGGTGAGATACGAGCAGTACTTC.

The table lists this clonotype with a few counts. The V call is TRBV6-5, the J call TRBJ2-3; 11 bases match TRBD2. This CDR3 comprises 15 residues. V was pared by 7 bases and J by 2 bases, with 5 bases of the junction left unmatched. Germline values: CDR1 MNHEY, CDR2 SVGAGI. The CDR3 sequence: CASMLAGGPTDTQYF. Here the CDR3 DNA reads TGTGCCAGCATGCTAGCGGGAGGCCCCACAGATACGCAGTATTTT.

This clonotype has more than one count but fewer than ten. The chain combines TRBV7-3 with TRBJ1-2; 8 bases are shared with TRBD1. Germline V CDR1 and CDR2: SGHTA, FQGTGA. V lost 5 bases, J lost 4 bases, and 15 bases stayed unmatched. This CDR3 contains 17 residues. CDR3 sequence reads: CASSAANRGQGAYGYTF. Here the CDR3 DNA reads TGTGCCAGCAGCGCCGCTAACAGGGGCCAGGGGGCCTATGGCTACACCTTC. The complete variable domain, with remaining parts taken from reference TRBV7-3 and TRBJ1-2, reads GAGVSQTPSNKVTEKGKYVELRCDPISGHTALYWYRQSLGQGPEFLIYFQGTGAADDSGLPNDRFFAVRPEGSVSTLKIQRTERGDSAVYLCASSAANRGQGAYGYTFGSGTRLTVV.

This clonotype came up a few times. The V call is TRBV5-4, the J call TRBJ2-7; D might be TRBD2 (5 bases). V dropped 4 bases and J dropped 2 bases, with 16 bases sitting between them. CDR3 length: 15 residues. In germline, CDR1 is SGHNT, CDR2 YYREEE (reference sequence). CDR3 sequence (DNA): TGTGCCAGCAGCCCGAAGGCGAGAGGGACCTACGAGCAGTACTTC. It codes for CASSPKARGTYEQYF.